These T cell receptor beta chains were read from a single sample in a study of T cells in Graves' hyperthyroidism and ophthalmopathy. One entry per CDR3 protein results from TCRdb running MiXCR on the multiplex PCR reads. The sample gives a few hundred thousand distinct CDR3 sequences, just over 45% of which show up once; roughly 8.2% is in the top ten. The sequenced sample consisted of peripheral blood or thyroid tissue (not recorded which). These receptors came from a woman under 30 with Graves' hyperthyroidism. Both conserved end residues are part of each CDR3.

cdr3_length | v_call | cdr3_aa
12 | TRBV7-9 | CASSLDISPLHF
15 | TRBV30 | CAWRFTGDPNYGYTF
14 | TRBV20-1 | CSGTDGTSIYEQYF
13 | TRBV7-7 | CAKALANTGELFF
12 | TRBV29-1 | CSSEDRQETQYF
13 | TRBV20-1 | CSARAGDNSPLHF
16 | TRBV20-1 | CSARQKLADYYNEQFF
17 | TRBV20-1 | CSARAGLAGAGTGELFF
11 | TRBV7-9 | CAVRLNEELFF
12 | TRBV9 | CASNPLGYGYTF
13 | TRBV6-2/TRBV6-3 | CASSTTGGNGYTF
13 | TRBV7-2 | CASSYRVGGELFF
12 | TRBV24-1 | CATSDPREAQYF
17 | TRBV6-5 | CASTLTWDGATYNEQFF
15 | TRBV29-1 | CSVEPLVFDTGELFF
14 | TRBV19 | CASTILAGGETQYF
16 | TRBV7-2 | CASSLVGTGNDYGYTF
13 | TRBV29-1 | CSLTGALNTEAFF
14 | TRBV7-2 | CASSPGQGRSEQYF
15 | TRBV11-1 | CASSFSGGEINIQYF
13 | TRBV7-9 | CASSLTESGTQYF
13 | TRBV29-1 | CSVGLGSGKTQYF
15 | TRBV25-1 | CASSEVGRSNYGYTF
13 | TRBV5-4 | CASSSVLQETQYF
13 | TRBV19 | CASAAREGRPQHF
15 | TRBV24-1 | CATSVAGGLLREQYF
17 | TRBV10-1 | CASSDKFGQWDTGELFF
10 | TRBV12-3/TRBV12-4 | CASKPEKLFF
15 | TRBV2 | CASDLGQGMSYGYTF
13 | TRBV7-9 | CASSAQGDSPLHF
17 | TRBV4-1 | CASSHHTSSGSSYEQYF